The sequence of this T cell receptor (beta chain) was determined in a study of TIL therapy for anti-PD-1-resistant metastatic lung cancer. Study at large: Tumors carried a median around 1.4 non-synonymous mutations per megabase.

Time point here: pre-treatment sample, taken before nivolumab and TIL therapy. Stage 4 NSCLC adults joined between 2017 and January 2020. The immunoSEQ assay was v3. Clones were sequenced by immunoSEQ multiplex PCR, and TCRdb holds only the in-frame ones, with some missing. This table has about 57,000 clones, about 80% appearing once. The CDR3 runs to 14 residues. The trim removed 1 base at V and 8 bases at J, leaving 3 bases unmatched. Germline CDR1 is LGHNT and CDR2 is FRNRAP. The sequencing here drew on blood, taken at baseline. The receptor's source is a woman aged 30-79 years with non-small cell lung cancer. This chain connects TRBV12-5 to TRBJ2-1; 9 nucleotides align to TRBD1. The CDR3: CASGLDRQGDEQFF. For the CDR3, the DNA is TGTGCTAGTGGTTTGGATCGACAGGGGGATGAGCAGTTCTTC.